These 9 T cell receptor beta chains were all obtained from the same sample, sequenced in a study of blood T cell repertoires in COVID-19. The protocol was immunoSEQ multiplex PCR, while the TCRdb copy is restricted to in-frame clones and leaves out a portion. The sample consists of 240,000 or so clones, more than 80% of them appearing once. Sequencing was carried out using PBMCs or T cells enriched from blood (not recorded which). These receptor sequences come from a middle-aged man who had been exposed to COVID-19.

This chain joins TRBV11-3 and TRBJ2-3; 7 nucleotides agree with TRBD2. V shed 3 bases, J shed 5 bases, and the junction held 2 bases outside the gene matches. CDR3 size: 13 residues. Germline V CDR1 and CDR2: SGHNT, YENEEA. This chain's CDR3 is CASSFGGEDTQYF. The CDR3 DNA is TGTGCCAGCAGCTTTGGGGGGGAAGATACGCAGTATTTT. The whole variable domain, remainder taken from reference TRBV11-3 and TRBJ2-3, is EAGVVQSPRYKIIEKKQPVAFWCNPISGHNTLYWYLQNLGQGPELLIRYENEEAVDDSQLPKDRFSAERLKGVDSTLKIQPAELGDSAVYLCASSFGGEDTQYFGPGTRLTVL.

This chain connects TRBV10-2 to TRBJ1-1, with 8 bases aligning to TRBD1. This CDR3 has 14 residues. CDR1 is WSHSY, CDR2 SAAADI, per germline. V gave up 1 base and J gave up 5 bases; unmatched junction bases: 3. The CDR3, as DNA: TGCGCCAGCAGTGAGTGGACAGGGAGGACTGAAGCTTTCTTT. Its translation is CASSEWTGRTEAFF.

The chain combines TRBV5-1 with TRBJ2-2; 9 bases match TRBD2. The length of the CDR3 is 17 residues. The V gene's germline CDR1 is SGHRS and CDR2 YFSETQ. Germline trimming cut 1 base from V and 6 bases from J; bases unmatched to any gene: 10. CDR3: CASSLNNGGRAAGELFF. In nucleotides, the CDR3 is TGCGCCAGCAGCTTGAATAACGGCGGGAGGGCAGCCGGGGAGCTGTTTTTT. Drawing the rest from reference TRBV5-1 and TRBJ2-2, the complete variable domain is KAGVTQTPRYLIKTRGQQVTLSCSPISGHRSVSWYQQTPGQGLQFLFEYFSETQRNKGNFPGRFSGRQFSNSRSEMNVSTLELGDSALYLCASSLNNGGRAAGELFFGEGSRLTVL.

The chain employs TRBV28 and TRBJ2-7, with 13 bases that match TRBD2. Unmatched junction bases numbered 10, after V lost 3 bases and J lost 5 bases. The germline gives CDR1 MDHEN, CDR2 SYDVKM. The CDR3 has 17 residues. The CDR3 loop reads CASSLRTSGRLKNEQYV. DNA for the CDR3: TGTGCCAGCAGTTTGAGGACTAGCGGGAGACTGAAGAACGAGCAGTACGTC.

Many counts were recorded for this clone. This chain links TRBV7-8 with TRBJ2-3; tentative D call: TRBD2 (6 bases). With 5 bases removed from V and 4 bases from J, the gap between germline ends came to 10 bases. Germline CDR1 and CDR2: SGHVS and FQNEAQ. CDR3 length: 13 amino acids. CDR3 nucleotide sequence: TGTGCCAGCAGCCGCGGAGGGCCAGATACGCAGTATTTT. It codes for CASSRGGPDTQYF.

The V and J genes are TRBV7-2 and TRBJ2-3; no clear D gene. Trimming took off 1 base at V and 5 bases at J, with 7 bases between the two ends. The CDR3 covers 13 residues. Germline CDR1 reads SGHTA; CDR2 reads FQGNSA. The CDR3 DNA is TGTGCCAGCAGCTTAGAAAGAGGAGATACGCAGTATTTT. It specifies CASSLERGDTQYF.

This clone was detected once. V gene TRBV6-5 combines with J gene TRBJ2-7; D is uncertain. V shed 6 bases and J shed 0 bases, with 12 bases lying between them. Germline V gene data show CDR1 as MNHEY and CDR2 as SVGAGI. The CDR3 is made up of 14 amino acids. The CDR3 nucleotides are TGTGCCAGCAGCGCGTCCCGCCTCTCCTACGAGCAGTACTTC. Amino acid sequence: CASSASRLSYEQYF.

This clone was seen a handful of times. The chain links TRBV15 to TRBJ1-1; 7 positions match TRBD1. The J segment lost 10 bases and the V segment lost 9 bases, leaving 14 bases of the junction unmatched. The germline CDR1 and CDR2 sequences are LNHNV and YYDKDF (reference sequence). The CDR3 sequence is 13 residues long. CDR3 in amino acids: CATGTGAGSLAFF. The CDR3 bases are TGTGCCACTGGAACAGGGGCCGGATCTCTAGCTTTCTTT. The whole variable domain, remainder taken from reference TRBV15 and TRBJ1-1, is DAMVIQNPRYQVTQFGKPVTLSCSQTLNHNVMYWYQQKSSQAPKLLFHYYDKDFNNEADTPDNFQSRRPNTSFCFLDIRSPGLGDTAMYLCATGTGAGSLAFFGQGTRLTVV.

This rearrangement joins TRBV2 to TRBJ1-5; D unclear. V gave up 4 bases and J gave up 0 bases, with 13 bases separating them. Germline-derived CDR1 and CDR2 are SNHLY and FYNNEI. This CDR3 has 16 amino acids. The CDR3 DNA is TGTGCCAGCAGTGTCCGGGTTGGGTTTAGCAATCAGCCCCAGCATTTT. Translated: CASSVRVGFSNQPQHF. The variable domain in full, with the rest retrieved from reference TRBV2 and TRBJ1-5, is EPEVTQTPSHQVTQMGQEVILRCVPISNHLYFYWYRQILGQKVEFLVSFYNNEISEKSEIFDDQFSVERPDGSNFTLKIRSTKLEDSAMYFCASSVRVGFSNQPQHFGDGTRLSIL.